Below, 8 T cell receptor beta chains from the same sample are listed, as sequenced in a study of CD8+CD57+ T cells in acquired aplastic anemia. Those patients picked for sequencing had displayed CD8+CD57+ cell expansion on flow cytometry. Researchers used genomic DNA as the template to profile TCR beta VDJ and CDR3. TCRdb fed the reads into MiXCR, producing one record per CDR3 protein. This sample has approximately 260,000 distinct CDR3 sequences, with less than 85% found just once. The specimen was sorted CD4+, CD8+, or CD8+CD57+ T cells (not recorded which) from PBMCs. The source is a human donor with aplastic anemia.

Note on this clonotype: The CDR3 does not close with the conserved phenylalanine or tryptophan, likely indicating a read error. The DNA is left out, because the CDR3 cannot be placed on it with certainty; the CDR3 is given as TCRdb lists it. The chain links TRBV2 to TRBJ2-1; the table names TRBD1, a call not compared with the DNA. Including both end residues, the CDR3 is 16 amino acids long. Germline loops: CDR1 SNHLY, CDR2 FYNNEI. CDR3 protein: CASSYLEPLLYEQYFC.

This clonotype has more than one count but fewer than ten. Here the CDR3 DNA reads TGTGCCAGCAGCTTGGGGGGGGGTTACACAGATACGCAGTATTTT. It translates to CASSLGGGYTDTQYF. The chain carries TRBV5-5 and TRBJ2-3; 7 bases map to TRBD2. With 0 bases clipped from V and 2 bases from J, the junction kept 3 bases outside the gene matches. Germline values: CDR1 SGHKS, CDR2 YYEKEE (reference sequence). The CDR3 loop spans 15 amino acids. The full variable domain, rest sourced from reference TRBV5-5 and TRBJ2-3, is DAGVTQSPTHLIKTRGQQVTLRCSPISGHKSVSWYQQVLGQGPQFIFQYYEKEERGRGNFPDRFSARQFPNYSSELNVNALLLGDSALYLCASSLGGGYTDTQYFGPGTRLTVL.

With regard to this clonotype: Germline and junction disagree at one end, which may indicate a read error. V gene TRBV20-1 combines with J gene TRBJ2-1; 11 bases map to TRBD1. In germline, CDR1 is DFQATT, CDR2 SNEGSKA (reference sequence). The CDR3 is 14 amino acids. In DNA form, the CDR3 reads TGCAGTGCTAGCGAGGGGACAGGGGGTGGCCCAAGGCTCTTC. Protein: CSASEGTGGGPRLF.

Regarding this clonotype: At one end the junction does not follow the germline gene, possibly because of a read error. V is TRBV7-9 and J is TRBJ1-5; no definite D call. The CDR3 consists of 14 residues. The germline CDR1 and CDR2 sequences are SEHNR and FQNEAQ (reference sequence). CDR3 bases: TGTGCCAGCAGCGTGTCGTATAGCAATGGGCCCGAGCATTTT. As protein: CASSVSYSNGPEHF.

The V gene is TRBV11-3, the J gene TRBJ1-3; no clear D. There are 13 residues in the CDR3. In germline, CDR1 is SGHNT, CDR2 YENEEA. V lost 3 bases to trimming and J lost 10 bases, with 13 bases between them. The CDR3 loop is CASSFHPDGTIYF. The CDR3 DNA reads TGTGCCAGCAGCTTTCATCCAGACGGGACCATATATTTT.

Note on this clonotype: An end of the junction differs from the germline gene, which may be a read error. The rearrangement uses TRBV20-1 and TRBJ2-1, with 7 positions matching TRBD1. This CDR3 comprises 13 residues. In germline, CDR1 is DFQATT, CDR2 SNEGSKA (reference sequence). This CDR3 reads CSARGRLTGKQFF. The CDR3 DNA reads TGCAGTGCCAGAGGTAGGTTGACAGGGAAGCAGTTCTTC.

The V and J genes are TRBV11-3 and TRBJ1-2, with unresolved D. Germline V gene data show CDR1 as SGHNT and CDR2 as YENEEA. This CDR3 has 15 amino acids. Trimming cost V 11 bases and J 3 bases, with 22 bases left between them. In DNA form, the CDR3 reads TGTGCCGCATTGCAAAGCAAGGGAGCCGACTATGGCTACACCTTC. Encoded protein: CAALQSKGADYGYTF.

The CDR3 is CASSAGGIDGQFF. The CDR3 DNA sequence: TGTGCCAGCAGTGCCGGGGGGATCGATGGACAGTTCTTC. The chain has TRBV7-2 and TRBJ2-1, with TRBD2 identical over 7 bases. CDR3 length: 13 residues. From germline, CDR1 is SGHTA and CDR2 FQGNSA. The V and J ends lost 6 bases and 13 bases, in that order; junction bases with no gene match: 12.